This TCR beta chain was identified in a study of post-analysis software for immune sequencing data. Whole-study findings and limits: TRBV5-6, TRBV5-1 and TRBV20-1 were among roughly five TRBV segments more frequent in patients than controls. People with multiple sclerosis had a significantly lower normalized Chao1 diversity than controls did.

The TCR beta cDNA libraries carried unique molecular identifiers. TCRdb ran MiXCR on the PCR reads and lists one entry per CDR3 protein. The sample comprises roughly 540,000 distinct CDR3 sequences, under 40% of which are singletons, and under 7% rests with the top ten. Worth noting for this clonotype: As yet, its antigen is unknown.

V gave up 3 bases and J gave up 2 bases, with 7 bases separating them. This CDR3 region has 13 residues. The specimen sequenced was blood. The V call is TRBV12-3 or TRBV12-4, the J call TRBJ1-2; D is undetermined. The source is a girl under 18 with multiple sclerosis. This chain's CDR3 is CASSFTENYGYTF. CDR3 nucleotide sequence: TGTGCCAGCAGTTTCACAGAAAACTATGGCTACACCTTC.